This entry lists 31 T cell receptor beta chains sequenced from one sample in a study of beta chain features in type 1 diabetes. General study points: People with Type 1 diabetes carried modestly yet significantly shorter TCRB CDR3s in all four CD4+ subsets.

TCRB transcripts that were expressed got sequenced, as all of the isolated RNA had been reverse transcribed. The repertoire was sequenced with immunoSEQ multiplex PCR; TCRdb's copy has only in-frame clones and lacks some. The sample lists about 710,000 clones; about an eighth were seen once. Their recognized antigens are unknown. What was sequenced was naive CD4+ T cells from blood. These receptors came from a man aged 18 to 29 with type 1 diabetes.

Details on this clone: Other DNA sequences in this specimen translate into the identical CDR3. CDR3 in amino acids: CASSQDRSTDTQYF. The CDR3 DNA is TGCGCCAGCAGCCAAGATCGAAGCACAGATACGCAGTATTTT. The V and J genes are TRBV4-3 and TRBJ2-3, with D unclear. V was shortened by 0 bases and J by 0 bases, with 4 bases between the two germline ends. CDR1 LGHNA and CDR2 YSLEER come from the germline V gene. The CDR3 is 14 amino acids.

The chain joins TRBV7-2 to TRBJ2-1; maybe TRBD2 (5 bases). Germline-derived CDR1 and CDR2 are SGHTA and FQGNSA. V shed 4 bases and J shed 7 bases, with 17 bases lying between them. The CDR3 spans 15 residues. CDR3 in DNA: TGTGCCAGCAGCTACCAGAGGGCCTCGAGGAATGAGCAGTTCTTC. Translated: CASSYQRASRNEQFF.

The genes are TRBV5-4 and TRBJ2-5, with TRBD1 as a possible D gene (6 bases). V lost 3 bases and J lost 1, with 10 bases in between. Germline V gene lookup returns CDR1 SGHNT and CDR2 YYREEE (reference sequence). The CDR3 totals 14 residues. The CDR3 region is CASSSTGAQETQYF. The CDR3 coding sequence is TGTGCCAGCAGCTCGACAGGTGCCCAAGAGACCCAGTACTTC.

V gene TRBV18 combines with J gene TRBJ1-1, with unresolved D. The CDR3 totals 13 residues. The V and J ends lost 2 bases and 7 bases respectively, with 11 bases between them. CDR1 and CDR2 from the germline V gene are KGHSH and LQKENI. The CDR3 nucleotides read TGTGCCAGCTCACCAAGGGAGAAGGATGAAGCTTTCTTT. It yields the protein CASSPREKDEAFF.

This clone was seen more than once but under ten times. The chain joins TRBV5-1 to TRBJ2-1; TRBD2 agrees at 14 bases. From germline, CDR1 is SGHRS and CDR2 YFSETQ. V dropped 4 bases and J dropped 4; count of bases not matched to a gene: 4. This CDR3 comprises 16 residues. CDR3 residues: CASSPRTSGGYNEQFF. Here the CDR3 DNA reads TGCGCCAGCAGCCCGAGGACTAGCGGGGGGTACAATGAGCAGTTCTTC.

This clone was observed a handful of times. The chain joins TRBV29-1 to TRBJ2-7; maybe TRBD2 (5 bases). V was cut by 3 bases and J by 5 bases, with 20 bases left in between. The CDR3 is 15 amino acids. Germline V gene sequence: CDR1 SQVTM, CDR2 ANQGSEA. The CDR3 is CSVESRSGVKDEQYF. As DNA, the CDR3 is TGCAGCGTTGAGTCGAGAAGCGGTGTAAAGGACGAGCAGTACTTC.

There are a few counts of this clone. DNA of the CDR3: TGTGCCAGCAGTGAAGGGACACTTGGCTACACCTTC. As protein: CASSEGTLGYTF. The chain couples TRBV25-1 to TRBJ1-2; tentative D call: TRBD1 (6 bases). The CDR3 runs to 12 residues. Germline V gene sequence: CDR1 MGHDK, CDR2 SYGVNS. V was shortened by 2 bases and J by 7 bases, with 8 bases between the two germline ends.

The genes are TRBV18 and TRBJ1-6; D remains ambiguous. Looked up from germline, CDR1 is KGHSH and CDR2 is LQKENI. The V and J ends lost 2 bases and 7 bases respectively, with 12 bases between them. This CDR3 contains 15 residues. As DNA, the CDR3 is TGTGCCAGCTCACCAACGGTCCCGGGGAATTCACCCCTCCACTTT. Its translation is CASSPTVPGNSPLHF. The variable domain in full, completed from reference TRBV18 and TRBJ1-6, reads NAGVMQNPRHLVRRRGQEARLRCSPMKGHSHVYWYRQLPEEGLKFMVYLQKENIIDESGMPKERFSAEFPKEGPSILRIQQVVRGDSAAYFCASSPTVPGNSPLHFGNGTRLTVT.

The DNA for the CDR3 is TGCGCCAGCAGCTTGGAGCCAGGCTCCTACGAGCAGTACTTC. The encoded protein is CASSLEPGSYEQYF. The chain has TRBV5-1 and TRBJ2-7; D is unclear. The CDR3 covers 14 residues. Trimming removed 0 bases at V and 0 bases at J, with 7 bases between. The germline V gene has CDR1 SGHRS and CDR2 YFSETQ. Drawing the rest from reference TRBV5-1 and TRBJ2-7, the complete variable domain is KAGVTQTPRYLIKTRGQQVTLSCSPISGHRSVSWYQQTPGQGLQFLFEYFSETQRNKGNFPGRFSGRQFSNSRSEMNVSTLELGDSALYLCASSLEPGSYEQYFGPGTRLTVT.

The chain combines TRBV5-1 with TRBJ2-3; possible D gene TRBD2, 6 bases. This CDR3 is built from 16 residues. Germline V gene data show CDR1 as SGHRS and CDR2 as YFSETQ. V dropped 1 base and J dropped 0 bases, with 12 bases sitting between them. The CDR3: CASSLIGGMSTDTQYF. For the CDR3, the DNA is TGCGCCAGCAGCTTGATAGGCGGGATGAGCACAGATACGCAGTATTTT.

This sequence joins TRBV30 and TRBJ2-1; D is uncertain. Trimming removed 2 bases from V and 0 bases from J, with 14 bases in between. CDR3 length: 16 amino acids. Germline CDR1 is GTSNPN and CDR2 is SVGIG (reference sequence). The CDR3 DNA reads TGTGCCTGGAGTTCGAGACTCCGGAGCTCCTACAATGAGCAGTTCTTC. It codes for CAWSSRLRSSYNEQFF.

As DNA, the CDR3 is TGTGCCAGCAGCTTGGTGGCGGTTGGGGAAAAACTGTTTTTT. Protein: CASSLVAVGEKLFF. V is TRBV5-6 and J is TRBJ1-4; D remains unclear. From germline, CDR1 is SGHDT and CDR2 YYEEEE. The CDR3 extends over 14 amino acids. Trimming cost V 0 bases and J 8 bases, with 11 bases left between them.

The V gene is TRBV7-9, the J gene TRBJ2-2; D is undetermined. V lost 11 bases, J lost 6 bases, and 16 bases lay in between. Per the germline V gene, CDR1 is SEHNR and CDR2 is FQNEAQ (reference sequence). The length of the CDR3 is 13 residues. CDR3 residues: CAGTNPGAGELFF. The CDR3 DNA follows: TGTGCCGGTACCAACCCGGGTGCCGGGGAGCTGTTTTTT.

The V and J genes are TRBV20-1 and TRBJ1-2, with 7 bases fitting TRBD1. Germline V gene data show CDR1 as DFQATT and CDR2 as SNEGSKA (reference sequence). V lost 5 bases and J lost 6; bases outside the gene matches: 3. There are 11 residues in the CDR3. In DNA, the CDR3 is TGCAGTGCTCAGGGGGGTCATGGCTACACCTTC. Amino acids: CSAQGGHGYTF.

This clone came up a few times. V gene TRBV7-9 combines with J gene TRBJ2-1; D possibly corresponds to TRBD1 (5 bases). This CDR3 contains 16 residues. Germline V CDR1 and CDR2: SEHNR, FQNEAQ (reference sequence). V dropped 5 bases and J dropped 4 bases, with 18 bases sitting between them. The CDR3 DNA reads as TGTGCCAGCAGCGAAAACCGACAGAACGGATACAATGAGCAGTTCTTC. Translation: CASSENRQNGYNEQFF.

V usage is TRBV29-1 and J usage is TRBJ2-7; 9 bases line up with TRBD1. The CDR3 sequence is 12 residues long. The germline V gene has CDR1 SQVTM and CDR2 ANQGSEA. V lost 6 bases and J lost 5; bases outside the gene matches: 5. The CDR3 sequence: CSVGTGTHEQYF. The CDR3 DNA follows: TGCAGCGTGGGGACAGGGACGCACGAGCAGTACTTC.

V is TRBV30 and J is TRBJ1-2, with a weak D call TRBD1 (6 bases). The V gene's germline CDR1 is GTSNPN and CDR2 SVGIG (reference sequence). Trimming cost V 3 bases and J 3 bases, with 8 bases left between them. The CDR3 runs 12 residues. The CDR3: CAWSGQHYGYTF. The CDR3 bases are TGTGCCTGGAGCGGACAGCACTATGGCTACACCTTC.

This chain connects TRBV2 to TRBJ2-3, with a weak D call TRBD1 (5 bases). Trimming cost V 2 bases and J 3 bases, with 9 bases left between them. The CDR3 is 14 residues long. CDR1 and CDR2 from the germline V gene are SNHLY and FYNNEI. The CDR3 nucleotides read TGTGCCAGCAGTGAATATAGGGGTACAGATACGCAGTATTTT. Translated, it gives CASSEYRGTDTQYF.

This clone was counted a few times. This sequence joins TRBV28 and TRBJ2-2, with 12 nucleotides matching TRBD1. Looked up from germline, CDR1 is MDHEN and CDR2 is SYDVKM. CDR3 length: 13 amino acids. V gave up 6 bases and J gave up 8 bases; unmatched junction bases: 1. CDR3 in DNA: TGTGCCAGCAGGGGACAGGGGGCGGGGGAGCTGTTTTTT. This encodes CASRGQGAGELFF.

The chain links TRBV4-1 to TRBJ2-6, with no clear D. CDR1 and CDR2 (germline): MGHRA, YSYEKL. Trimming removed 3 bases at V and 0 bases at J, with 9 bases between. The CDR3 runs to 16 residues. The DNA of the CDR3 is TGCGCCAGCAGCCAGTCGGCCGTCTCTGGGGCCAACGTCCTGACTTTC. Protein: CASSQSAVSGANVLTF.

This clone has only a few counts. The V call is TRBV30, the J call TRBJ2-1; D gene unclear. V lost 5 bases to trimming and J lost 7 bases, with 6 bases between them. This CDR3 has 10 amino acids. Germline CDR1 and CDR2: GTSNPN and SVGIG (reference sequence). The CDR3 loop is CAWGLNEQFF. The CDR3 DNA sequence: TGTGCCTGGGGGCTTAATGAGCAGTTCTTC.

The J gene is TRBJ2-1, the V gene TRBV9; 8 nucleotides match TRBD1. The CDR3 runs 17 residues. With V trimmed by 0 bases and J by 0 bases, 5 bases remained unmatched. Germline V gives CDR1 SGDLS, CDR2 YYNGEE. CDR3 loop: CASSVGQGSSSYNEQFF. The CDR3 DNA is TGTGCCAGCAGCGTAGGACAGGGGAGTAGCTCCTACAATGAGCAGTTCTTC.

This clone was counted only a few times. The V and J genes are TRBV7-9 and TRBJ1-2, with D perhaps matching TRBD1 (5 bases). From germline, CDR1 is SEHNR and CDR2 FQNEAQ (reference sequence). V dropped 4 bases and J dropped 0 bases, with 12 bases sitting between them. The CDR3 spans 15 residues. The CDR3 DNA reads TGTGCCAGCAGCTCCCCTCGGGGCGCTAACTATGGCTACACCTTC. Translation gives CASSSPRGANYGYTF.

This clone was detected a few times. DNA of the CDR3: TGTGCCAGCAGTCGACAGGGGGAAACCTACGAGCAGTACTTC. Translated, it gives CASSRQGETYEQYF. V usage is TRBV28 and J usage is TRBJ2-7; TRBD1 agrees at 9 bases. Germline CDR1 is MDHEN and CDR2 is SYDVKM. This CDR3 has 14 residues. The V and J ends lost 5 bases and 2 bases, in that order; junction bases with no gene match: 4.

This chain links TRBV30 with TRBJ2-7, with D unresolved. This CDR3 is 13 amino acids long. Germline V gives CDR1 GTSNPN, CDR2 SVGIG (reference sequence). The germline V and J ends were trimmed by 0 bases and 1 base, with 7 bases remaining between them. The DNA of the CDR3 is TGTGCCTGGAGTGTGACCGAGTCCTACGAGCAGTACTTC. It specifies CAWSVTESYEQYF.

This clone was observed a few times. This chain links TRBV7-9 with TRBJ2-5; D unclear. CDR3 length equals 17 residues. Trimming took off 0 bases at V and 5 bases at J, with 19 bases between the two ends. The germline V gene has CDR1 SEHNR and CDR2 FQNEAQ (reference sequence). In nucleotides, the CDR3 is TGTGCCAGCAGCTTAGCCCCTACTCTGGGCTTGGTGGAGACCCAGTACTTC. It yields the protein CASSLAPTLGLVETQYF.

Concerning this clone: Additional DNA sequences in this sample encode the identical CDR3. The rearrangement uses TRBV5-1 and TRBJ2-5, with D possibly being TRBD2 (5 bases). There are 13 residues in the CDR3. The germline gives CDR1 SGHRS, CDR2 YFSETQ. Trimming removed 0 bases at V and 2 bases at J, with 5 bases between. CDR3 protein: CASSLGRQETQYF. The CDR3 nucleotides read TGCGCCAGCAGCTTGGGGAGGCAAGAGACCCAGTACTTC.

In this sample, this clone turned up a few times. CDR3 DNA: TGTGCCACCAGCCCACCTTCTGGGCGGGGCGACAGGAACACTGAAGCTTTCTTT. It codes for CATSPPSGRGDRNTEAFF. This rearrangement joins TRBV15 to TRBJ1-1; tentatively, D is TRBD1 (5 bases). The CDR3 contains 18 residues. V was trimmed by 5 bases and J by 1 base, leaving 23 bases between them. In germline, CDR1 is LNHNV, CDR2 YYDKDF (reference sequence).

In this sample, this clone turned up a few times. The V call is TRBV7-2, the J call TRBJ2-3; 9 bases fit TRBD2. V shed 2 bases, J shed 4 bases, and the junction held 7 bases outside the gene matches. From germline, CDR1 is SGHTA and CDR2 FQGNSA. This CDR3 contains 16 residues. The CDR3 here is CASSLNGGRAADTQYF. Here the CDR3 DNA reads TGTGCCAGCAGCTTAAACGGCGGGAGGGCTGCAGATACGCAGTATTTT.

In its sample, this clone was seen a few times. The chain's CDR3 is CASSVLGLAGDTQYF. The CDR3 DNA follows: TGTGCCAGCAGCGTACTTGGGCTAGCGGGAGATACGCAGTATTTT. The V and J genes are TRBV9 and TRBJ2-3; 8 positions agree with TRBD2. The CDR3 is 15 residues long. V was pared by 1 base and J by 5 bases, with 6 bases of the junction left unmatched. Germline CDR1 SGDLS, CDR2 YYNGEE.

This clone was observed a few times. V gene TRBV9 combines with J gene TRBJ1-1; possibly TRBD1 for D (6 bases). Trimming took 3 bases from V and 10 from J, leaving 16 bases between them. The CDR3 length is 13 residues. Germline CDR1 and CDR2: SGDLS and YYNGEE. The CDR3 is CASSAEGGSIAFF. The CDR3 DNA reads TGTGCCAGCAGCGCAGAAGGGGGGTCTATAGCTTTCTTT.